These 15 T cell receptor beta chains came from one sample sequenced in a study of blood T cell repertoires in COVID-19. Assay: immunoSEQ multiplex PCR; the TCRdb copy retains only in-frame clones and omits some. Found here are 25,000 to 30,000 clones, around four fifths of them singletons; the top ten hold more than 7.5%. Sequencing used peripheral blood. These receptors came from a woman between 65 and 79 years old with active or convalescent COVID-19.

The gene calls are TRBV6-5 and TRBJ1-1, with D perhaps TRBD1 (6 bases). The CDR3 totals 16 residues. V lost 3 bases and J lost 1, with 15 bases in between. CDR1 is MNHEY and CDR2 is SVGAGI in the germline V gene. The CDR3 loop reads CASSYGGGLRNTEAFF. The CDR3 DNA reads TGTGCCAGCAGTTATGGGGGGGGGCTTCGGAACACTGAAGCTTTCTTT.

This rearrangement joins TRBV5-1 to TRBJ1-5; TRBD1 agrees at 7 bases. This CDR3 has 16 amino acids. The germline V gene encodes CDR1 SGHRS and CDR2 YFSETQ. V shed 0 bases, J shed 1 base, and the junction held 4 bases outside the gene matches. CDR3 protein: CASSLGSGGSNQPQHF. As DNA, the CDR3 is TGCGCCAGCAGCTTGGGGTCAGGGGGAAGCAATCAGCCCCAGCATTTT.

The chain has TRBV1 and TRBJ2-3; the D call of TRBD1 is as the table states it, not checked on the DNA. TRBV1 is reported as a pseudogene. The CDR3 spans 21 residues. The DNA of the CDR3 is TGCACCAGCAGCCAAGATCTTTGTGTCCGGCGGAGGGGGCGGCGTGCAGATACGCAGTATTTT. Translating gives CTSSQDLCVRRRGRRADTQYF.

This clone came up a few times. The chain combines TRBV7-2 with TRBJ2-7; D perhaps matches TRBD2 (6 bases). There are 13 residues in the CDR3. V lost 2 bases and J 7 bases, leaving 12 bases between the germline ends. Germline V CDR1 and CDR2: SGHTA, FQGNSA. This CDR3 reads CASSLLAWGEQYF. The CDR3 region has the DNA TGTGCCAGCAGCTTACTAGCGTGGGGGGAGCAGTACTTC.

The chain uses TRBV7-9 and TRBJ1-4; 10 bases agree with TRBD1. CDR1 and CDR2 from the germline V gene are SEHNR and FQNEAQ (reference sequence). V dropped 5 bases and J dropped 6; count of bases not matched to a gene: 6. This CDR3 region has 15 residues. CDR3 nucleotide sequence: TGTGCCAGCAGCAGAACCGGGACAGGGGATGAAAAACTGTTTTTT. It specifies CASSRTGTGDEKLFF.

The J gene is TRBJ1-4, the V gene TRBV28; 7 nucleotides agree with TRBD1. Germline CDR1 and CDR2: MDHEN and SYDVKM. The length of the CDR3 is 16 residues. J was trimmed by 8 bases and V by 5 bases; bases with no gene match: 14. The CDR3 loop reads CASSPLGQGGVEKLFF. Here the CDR3 DNA reads TGTGCCAGCAGTCCACTTGGGCAGGGGGGCGTGGAAAAACTGTTTTTT.

The rearrangement joins TRBV7-8 to TRBJ2-7; 7 nucleotides align to TRBD2. Germline loops: CDR1 SGHVS, CDR2 FQNEAQ. The CDR3 has 12 residues. Trimming removed 5 bases from V and 2 bases from J; junction bases left unmatched: 0. The CDR3, as DNA: TGTGCCAGCAGCGGACTAGCCTACGAGCAGTACTTC. This translates into CASSGLAYEQYF.

The chain employs TRBV29-1 and TRBJ2-5; 7 nucleotides align to TRBD2. The germline CDR1 and CDR2 sequences are SQVTM and ANQGSEA. The CDR3 totals 12 residues. J gave up 2 bases and V 4 bases, and 1 base lay outside the gene matches. In DNA, the CDR3 is TGCAGCGTTGGGGGGGGGCAAGAGACCCAGTACTTC. This encodes CSVGGGQETQYF. The variable domain in full, completed from reference TRBV29-1 and TRBJ2-5, reads SAVISQKPSRDICQRGTSLTIQCQVDSQVTMMFWYRQQPGQSLTLIATANQGSEATYESGFVIDKFPISRPNLTFSTLTVSNMSPEDSSIYLCSVGGGQETQYFGPGTRLLVL.

The chain carries TRBV14 and TRBJ1-3; TRBD1 aligns across 9 bases. Germline lookup yields CDR1 SGHDN and CDR2 FVKESK. The CDR3 is 15 residues long. V lost 6 bases to trimming and J lost 7 bases; unmatched junction nucleotides: 10. CDR3 nucleotides: TGTGCCAGCAGAAGTACCGGGACAGGGAGGAACACCATATATTTT. Its translation is CASRSTGTGRNTIYF.

This clone occurred a few times. This chain joins TRBV27 and TRBJ2-3; the D gene is possibly TRBD2 (5 bases). Germline CDR1 reads MNHEY; CDR2 reads SMNVEV (reference sequence). Trimming took off 6 bases at V and 2 bases at J, with 9 bases between the two ends. The CDR3 consists of 13 residues. CDR3 amino acids: CASSKLDTDTQYF. The CDR3 region has the DNA TGTGCCAGCAGCAAACTAGACACAGATACGCAGTATTTT.

J is TRBJ2-5 and V is TRBV6-2 or TRBV6-3; 11 nucleotides match TRBD1. This CDR3 has 14 amino acids. Trimming cost V 6 bases and J 13 bases; bases outside gene matches: 13. Germline loops: CDR1 MNHEY, CDR2 SVGEGT. CDR3 protein: CASSRPGTGGRRYF. The CDR3 DNA sequence: TGTGCCAGCAGCCGACCCGGGACAGGGGGTCGTAGGTACTTC.

J is TRBJ1-2 and V is TRBV13, with D perhaps matching TRBD1 (5 bases). Germline assignment: CDR1 PRHDT and CDR2 FYEKMQ (reference sequence). The V and J ends lost 3 bases and 9 bases respectively, with 11 bases between them. This CDR3 comprises 12 residues. This CDR3 is CASSFSGRSYTF. The CDR3 nucleotides read TGTGCCAGCAGCTTTTCAGGGAGGAGCTACACCTTC.

The rearrangement joins TRBV5-4 to TRBJ2-1; weak D call: TRBD1 (5 bases). The CDR3 is 13 amino acids. Germline loops: CDR1 SGHNT, CDR2 YYREEE (reference sequence). V was shortened by 3 bases and J by 7 bases, with 11 bases between the two germline ends. The CDR3: CASSSLRGNEQFF. As DNA, the CDR3 is TGTGCCAGCAGCTCGTTAAGGGGAAATGAGCAGTTCTTC.

This rearrangement joins TRBV7-2 to TRBJ2-7; TRBD2 agrees at 13 bases. J was trimmed by 7 bases and V by 4 bases; bases with no gene match: 7. Germline V CDR1 and CDR2: SGHTA, FQGNSA. This CDR3 has 15 residues. The CDR3 bases are TGTGCCAGCAGCTCGGGGACTAGCGGGACTGGAGAGCAGTACTTC. It translates to CASSSGTSGTGEQYF.

A single count supports this clone. The rearrangement joins TRBV7-9 to TRBJ2-1, with D possibly matching TRBD2 (6 bases). Germline loops: CDR1 SEHNR, CDR2 FQNEAQ (reference sequence). The V end lost 6 bases, the J end lost 5 bases, and 14 bases lay between the germline ends. The CDR3 spans 14 residues. DNA for the CDR3: TGTGCCAGCAGTGGGGGGTTGGTCAACAATGAGCAGTTCTTC. This translates into CASSGGLVNNEQFF.